The source of this TCR beta chain is a study of cytomegalovirus exposure and HLA in healthy donors. The CDR3 extends over 13 amino acids. The V end lost 5 bases, the J end lost 0 bases, and 8 bases lay between the germline ends. The germline V gene encodes CDR1 SGHRS and CDR2 YFSETQ. Only in-frame clones appear in the TCRdb table, and some are missing; sequencing was by immunoSEQ multiplex PCR. The sample holds 80,000 to 100,000 clones; approximately 90% are singletons and the top ten take approximately 2.2%. This clonotype originated in a man younger than 40 in good health and CMV-seronegative. This chain connects TRBV5-1 to TRBJ2-5; D call uncertain. Input material: PBMCs. The CDR3 nucleotides read TGCGCCAGCAGTTCCGGGTACCAAGAGACCCAGTACTTC. This sequence encodes CASSSGYQETQYF.